These 13 T cell receptor beta chains came from one sample sequenced in a study of T cell responses to AZD1222 COVID-19 vaccine. Measured with immunoSEQ multiplex PCR; TCRdb has only the in-frame clones, and not every one. The sample lists about 150,000 clones, 92% seen once, with approximately 3.4% in the top ten. Source: peripheral blood, taken 28 days after the second AZD1222 dose. These receptors all stem from an adult who received the AZD1222 COVID-19 vaccine.

The chain uses TRBV11-3 and TRBJ2-1; D possibly corresponds to TRBD2 (6 bases). CDR3 length: 15 residues. Per the germline V gene, CDR1 is SGHNT and CDR2 is YENEEA. The V and J ends lost 4 bases and 2 bases respectively, with 12 bases between them. CDR3 sequence reads: CASSSASGAYNEQFF. CDR3 coding DNA: TGTGCCAGCAGCTCTGCCTCGGGGGCCTACAATGAGCAGTTCTTC.

V is TRBV28 and J is TRBJ2-5; possible D gene TRBD1, 8 bases. The ends were cut back, 4 bases at V and 5 bases at J, with 14 bases in the middle. Germline V CDR1 and CDR2: MDHEN, SYDVKM. CDR3 length equals 14 residues. The CDR3 region is CASSSGQGGETQYF. The CDR3, as DNA: TGTGCCAGCAGTTCCGGACAGGGAGGGGAGACCCAGTACTTC.

The chain recombines TRBV15 with TRBJ2-2; a possible D gene is TRBD1 (6 bases). Germline loops: CDR1 LNHNV, CDR2 YYDKDF (reference sequence). CDR3 length: 15 amino acids. V shed 1 base and J shed 1 base, with 7 bases lying between them. The CDR3 DNA is TGTGCCACCAGCAGAGGGACAGAGAACACCGGGGAGCTGTTTTTT. Encoded protein: CATSRGTENTGELFF.

The chain recombines TRBV5-4 with TRBJ1-4; TRBD1 aligns across 8 bases. The ends lost 3 bases at V and 4 bases at J; junction bases unmatched: 8. Germline V gives CDR1 SGHNT, CDR2 YYREEE (reference sequence). CDR3 length: 16 amino acids. CDR3 residues: CASSSTGGAGNEKLFF. The DNA for the CDR3 is TGTGCCAGCAGCTCTACAGGGGGGGCGGGTAATGAAAAACTGTTTTTT.

This chain joins TRBV5-1 and TRBJ2-5; D is possibly TRBD1 (6 bases). The CDR3 has 14 residues. Per germline, CDR1 SGHRS and CDR2 YFSETQ. V dropped 2 bases and J dropped 5 bases, with 13 bases sitting between them. The CDR3 region has the DNA TGCGCCAGCAGCTTCGATGGGGGCTCGGAGACCCAGTACTTC. Translation gives CASSFDGGSETQYF.

The chain carries TRBV5-1 and TRBJ1-2, with a tentative D call TRBD1 (5 bases). Germline loops: CDR1 SGHRS, CDR2 YFSETQ. This CDR3 region has 13 residues. The ends were cut back, 0 bases at V and 7 bases at J, with 10 bases in the middle. CDR3 sequence reads: CASSLEGEGGYTF. As DNA, the CDR3 is TGCGCCAGCAGCTTGGAAGGGGAAGGTGGCTACACCTTC.

The chain couples TRBV19 to TRBJ2-2, with 9 positions matching TRBD1. The J segment lost 9 bases and the V segment lost 3 bases, leaving 8 bases of the junction unmatched. The CDR3 covers 15 residues. Germline assignment: CDR1 LNHDA and CDR2 SQIVND (reference sequence). CDR3 DNA sequence: TGTGCCAGTAGTATTGGGACAGGGTCCCAACGGGAGCTGTTTTTT. Translating it yields CASSIGTGSQRELFF.

The chain carries TRBV12-3 or TRBV12-4 and TRBJ1-1, with unresolved D. The CDR3 totals 12 residues. Trimming removed 5 bases from V and 1 base from J, with 5 bases in between. CDR3 sequence (DNA): TGTGCCAGCAGTACCAAGAACACTGAAGCTTTCTTT. Protein: CASSTKNTEAFF.

The chain links TRBV7-3 to TRBJ2-1; D uncertain. CDR3 length: 14 amino acids. Trimming took off 5 bases at V and 8 bases at J, with 16 bases between the two ends. Germline CDR1 is SGHTA and CDR2 is FQGTGA. As DNA, the CDR3 is TGTGCCAGCAGCCGGACCGCTTCCGCAGATGAGCAGTTCTTC. This translates into CASSRTASADEQFF. Full variable domain (outside the CDR3, taken from reference TRBV7-3 and TRBJ2-1): GAGVSQTPSNKVTEKGKYVELRCDPISGHTALYWYRQSLGQGPEFLIYFQGTGAADDSGLPNDRFFAVRPEGSVSTLKIQRTERGDSAVYLCASSRTASADEQFFGPGTRLTVL.

V is TRBV6-8 and J is TRBJ2-3; TRBD2 agrees at 10 bases. This CDR3 has 15 amino acids. Germline CDR1 reads MNHGY; CDR2 reads SAAAGT. The trim removed 5 bases at V and 4 bases at J, leaving 6 bases unmatched. CDR3 amino acids: CASSGKREGPDTQYF. The CDR3 nucleotides read TGTGCCAGCAGTGGTAAGCGGGAGGGCCCAGATACGCAGTATTTT.

This chain joins TRBV5-1 and TRBJ2-3; the D is unclear. CDR3 length: 14 residues. CDR1 is SGHRS and CDR2 is YFSETQ in the germline V gene. V lost 0 bases to trimming and J lost 2 bases, with 7 bases between them. The CDR3 region has the DNA TGCGCCAGCAGCTTGGCCGTTGCCACAGATACGCAGTATTTT. Translating it yields CASSLAVATDTQYF.

The chain links TRBV5-5 to TRBJ2-3; 7 nucleotides agree with TRBD2. Germline lookup yields CDR1 SGHKS and CDR2 YYEKEE (reference sequence). There are 18 residues in the CDR3. V lost 2 bases, J lost 0 bases, and 12 bases stayed unmatched. For the CDR3, the DNA is TGTGCCAGCAGCTTTCTCGCGGGAGTAAGAGATAGCACAGATACGCAGTATTTT. This sequence encodes CASSFLAGVRDSTDTQYF.

CDR3 sequence reads: CASSSGTENQPQHF. The CDR3 DNA sequence: TGTGCCAGCAGCTCCGGGACAGAAAATCAGCCCCAGCATTTT. The V and J genes are TRBV6-5 and TRBJ1-5; 7 nucleotides agree with TRBD1. The CDR3 runs to 14 residues. Germline lookup yields CDR1 MNHEY and CDR2 SVGAGI. The ends lost 6 bases at V and 4 bases at J; junction bases unmatched: 6.